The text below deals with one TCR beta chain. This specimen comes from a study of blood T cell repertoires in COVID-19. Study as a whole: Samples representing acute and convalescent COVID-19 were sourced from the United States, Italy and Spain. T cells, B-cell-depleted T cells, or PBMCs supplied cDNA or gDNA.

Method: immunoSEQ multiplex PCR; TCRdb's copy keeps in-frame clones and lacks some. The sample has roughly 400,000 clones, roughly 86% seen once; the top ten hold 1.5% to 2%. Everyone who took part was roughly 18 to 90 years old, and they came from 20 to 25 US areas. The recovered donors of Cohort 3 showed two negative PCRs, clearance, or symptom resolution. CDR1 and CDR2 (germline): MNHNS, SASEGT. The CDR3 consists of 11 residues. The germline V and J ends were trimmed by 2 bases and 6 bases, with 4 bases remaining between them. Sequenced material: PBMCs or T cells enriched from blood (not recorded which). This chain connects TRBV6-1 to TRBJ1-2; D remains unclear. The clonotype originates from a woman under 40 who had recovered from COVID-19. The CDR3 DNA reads TGTGCCAGCAGTGAATCCAATGGCTACACCTTC. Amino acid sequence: CASSESNGYTF.